The 17 T cell receptor beta chains below were found in one sample sequenced in a study of beta chain features in type 1 diabetes. Antigens of these TCRs are unknown. The study, taken as a whole, reports: When Type 1 diabetes patients were examined, their TCRB CDR3s proved moderately but significantly shorter in all four CD4+ subsets.

Expressed TCRB transcripts were sequenced because the isolated RNA had all been reverse transcribed beforehand. Profiled with immunoSEQ multiplex PCR; TCRdb holds only in-frame clones, not every one. The sample holds fewer than 350,000 clones, about 15% seen once. The sample consisted of naive CD4+ T cells from blood. These receptors all stem from a man between 18 and 29 years old with type 1 diabetes.

The rearrangement links TRBV28 to TRBJ2-5; 7 bases agree with TRBD1. Per the germline V gene, CDR1 is MDHEN and CDR2 is SYDVKM. Trimming took 6 bases from V and 3 from J; bases not matched to a gene: 4. The CDR3 sequence is 13 residues long. The CDR3 sequence: CASRDGTEETQYF. The CDR3 DNA reads TGTGCCAGCAGGGACGGGACAGAAGAGACCCAGTACTTC.

The rearrangement uses TRBV19 and TRBJ2-1; D is unclear. Trimming cost V 5 bases and J 3 bases, with 17 bases left between them. The CDR3 covers 16 residues. Germline values: CDR1 LNHDA, CDR2 SQIVND (reference sequence). CDR3: CASSLPYSSVYNEQFF. The CDR3 coding sequence is TGTGCCAGTAGTCTGCCTTACTCCTCCGTCTACAATGAGCAGTTCTTC.

The genes are TRBV5-1 and TRBJ1-1, with D uncertain. The V end lost 3 bases, the J end lost 1 base, and 7 bases lay between the germline ends. CDR1 is SGHRS, CDR2 YFSETQ, per germline. The CDR3 has 13 residues. CDR3 in amino acids: CASSSPRNTEAFF. The CDR3 coding sequence is TGCGCCAGCAGCTCACCCAGGAACACTGAAGCTTTCTTT.

This clone was seen only a few times. The V and J genes are TRBV28 and TRBJ1-2, with TRBD1 identical over 7 bases. The V segment lost 4 bases and the J segment 1 base; nucleotides outside the gene matches: 3. CDR1 and CDR2 (germline): MDHEN, SYDVKM. The CDR3 contains 14 residues. CDR3 nucleotide sequence: TGTGCCAGCAGTTCGGGACAGCTTAACTATGGCTACACCTTC. Protein: CASSSGQLNYGYTF.

The chain employs TRBV27 and TRBJ2-5; D is perhaps TRBD1 (5 bases). In germline, CDR1 is MNHEY, CDR2 SMNVEV (reference sequence). The CDR3 is made up of 13 amino acids. The V end was cut by 0 bases, the J end by 7 bases, with 9 bases between. CDR3 amino acids: CASSLSGVGTQYF. The CDR3 DNA reads TGTGCCAGCAGTTTATCAGGGGTTGGGACCCAGTACTTC.

The chain links TRBV4-1 to TRBJ1-1, with 7 bases lining up with TRBD1. V was pared by 2 bases and J by 2 bases, with 5 bases of the junction left unmatched. This CDR3 has 15 amino acids. CDR1 and CDR2 from the germline V gene are MGHRA and YSYEKL. The CDR3 here is CASSQYRGTNTEAFF. DNA of the CDR3: TGCGCCAGCAGCCAATACAGGGGCACTAACACTGAAGCTTTCTTT.

This clone was counted between two and nine times. The chain recombines TRBV30 with TRBJ1-2; D uncertain. The CDR3 length is 14 residues. The germline V and J ends were trimmed by 0 bases and 2 bases, with 10 bases remaining between them. Looked up from germline, CDR1 is GTSNPN and CDR2 is SVGIG (reference sequence). CDR3 bases: TGTGCCTGGAGTGTAAGAGGCCTGAACTATGGCTACACCTTC. The encoded protein is CAWSVRGLNYGYTF.

This sequence joins TRBV14 and TRBJ2-1; D remains unclear. This CDR3 region has 16 residues. Deletions cut 1 base from V and 3 bases from J, with 13 bases between. From germline, CDR1 is SGHDN and CDR2 FVKESK. CDR3 amino acids: CASSQGHGSFYNEQFF. The CDR3 DNA reads as TGTGCCAGCAGCCAAGGGCACGGGTCCTTCTACAATGAGCAGTTCTTC.

The rearrangement links TRBV28 to TRBJ1-2; D is unclear. This CDR3 is built from 12 residues. Per germline, CDR1 MDHEN and CDR2 SYDVKM. V lost 4 bases and J 7 bases, leaving 10 bases between the germline ends. The CDR3 sequence is CASSSVDFGYTF. In DNA, the CDR3 is TGTGCCAGCAGTTCGGTGGACTTTGGCTACACCTTC.

The chain uses TRBV25-1 and TRBJ2-1; 9 positions match TRBD1. The length of the CDR3 is 17 residues. V lost 1 base and J lost 3; bases outside the gene matches: 7. CDR1 MGHDK and CDR2 SYGVNS come from the germline V gene. CDR3 coding DNA: TGTGCCAGCAGTGAATCGGTCCGGGACAGGGACTACAATGAGCAGTTCTTC. Translation: CASSESVRDRDYNEQFF.

The chain has TRBV7-2 and TRBJ2-3; 8 bases align to TRBD2. This CDR3 is 14 amino acids long. CDR1 is SGHTA, CDR2 FQGNSA, per germline. With 5 bases clipped from V and 0 bases from J, the junction kept 1 base outside the gene matches. The CDR3 protein is CASSPSGSTDTQYF. The CDR3 DNA follows: TGTGCCAGCAGCCCTAGCGGGAGCACAGATACGCAGTATTTT.

The rearrangement uses TRBV6-4 and TRBJ2-5, with a possible D match to TRBD1 (5 bases). The CDR3 is made up of 16 amino acids. CDR1 MRHNA and CDR2 SNTAGT come from the germline V gene. V was shortened by 6 bases and J by 5 bases, with 22 bases between the two germline ends. As DNA, the CDR3 is TGTGCCAGCAGCGACCTCCAGGGAAGAGCAGGGGAGACCCAGTACTTC. It yields the protein CASSDLQGRAGETQYF.

This sequence joins TRBV30 and TRBJ2-4; TRBD2 agrees at 9 bases. The length of the CDR3 is 16 residues. The V gene's germline CDR1 is GTSNPN and CDR2 SVGIG (reference sequence). V gave up 3 bases and J gave up 1 base; unmatched junction bases: 7. As DNA, the CDR3 is TGTGCCTGGAGCGACGGGCGGGGGGGCGCCAAAAACATTCAGTACTTC. It is translated as CAWSDGRGGAKNIQYF.

This chain uses TRBV18 with TRBJ2-7; a weak D match, TRBD2 (7 bases). This CDR3 contains 16 residues. V lost 0 bases, J lost 2 bases, and 14 bases lay in between. Germline lookup yields CDR1 KGHSH and CDR2 LQKENI. CDR3 sequence reads: CASSPPASGDTYEQYF. As DNA, the CDR3 is TGTGCCAGCTCACCACCGGCCAGCGGGGACACCTACGAGCAGTACTTC.

This clone was picked up a small number of times. The CDR3 here is CASSPRQIDTDTQYF. The CDR3 nucleotides read TGTGCCAGCTCACCACGGCAGATCGACACAGATACGCAGTATTTT. The gene calls are TRBV18 and TRBJ2-3; D is unresolved. Per germline, CDR1 KGHSH and CDR2 LQKENI. The CDR3 is 15 residues long. V was cut by 1 base and J by 2 bases, with 10 bases left in between.

This clone occurred a few times. This chain joins TRBV6-5 and TRBJ2-7; D is perhaps TRBD1 (5 bases). V lost 0 bases to trimming and J lost 0 bases, with 9 bases between them. CDR3 length: 15 amino acids. Germline lookup yields CDR1 MNHEY and CDR2 SVGAGI. In DNA form, the CDR3 reads TGTGCCAGCAGTTACTCGAAAGGGGCCTCCTACGAGCAGTACTTC. Encoded protein: CASSYSKGASYEQYF.

This clone was counted between two and nine times. The chain has TRBV19 and TRBJ1-2; D is possibly TRBD1 (6 bases). Germline lookup yields CDR1 LNHDA and CDR2 SQIVND (reference sequence). V lost 5 bases, J lost 7 bases, and 11 bases lay in between. This CDR3 region has 12 residues. The CDR3 spells CASSEHRVGYTF. DNA for the CDR3: TGTGCCAGTAGTGAGCACAGGGTTGGCTACACCTTC.